Sequencing of this T cell receptor (beta chain) was carried out in a study of shared clonotypes between healthy human individuals. Study observations and caveats: Across subsets, estimated richness was generally greater for naive than for memory populations.

Here immunoSEQ multiplex PCR was the method, and the copy in TCRdb shows in-frame clones only, minus some. The table records approximately 1,500,000 clones, around 97% of them present only once. Comment on this clone: Antigen: not known.

Caucasian adults residing in Nashville, Tennessee made up all the donors. Germline CDR1 KGHSH, CDR2 LQKENI. The CDR3 totals 15 residues. The V end was cut by 3 bases, the J end by 7 bases, with 15 bases between. This chain links TRBV18 with TRBJ2-2; D is ambiguous. The material sequenced was naive CD4+ T cells sorted from blood. Specified subset: CD45RA+ positively selected. This receptor was identified in a man aged 25 to 45 in good health. In nucleotides, the CDR3 is TGTGCCAGCTCACCGTCAGCCATACCCGGCGGGGAGCTGTTTTTT. It specifies CASSPSAIPGGELFF.